A single sample is the source of the 22 T cell receptor beta chains below, sequenced in a study of shared clonotypes between healthy human individuals. Here immunoSEQ multiplex PCR was the method, and the copy in TCRdb shows in-frame clones only, minus some. Here the sample spans a few hundred thousand clones, over 65% being singletons. The specimen was memory CD4+ T cells sorted from blood. Sample subset: CD45RA-negative fraction. The receptors shown here come from a man aged 30-40 years in good health.

The chain links TRBV28 to TRBJ1-4, with 7 bases fitting TRBD1. Germline V gene lookup returns CDR1 MDHEN and CDR2 SYDVKM. The CDR3 has 17 amino acids. V shed 5 bases, J shed 0 bases, and the junction held 9 bases outside the gene matches. CDR3 DNA: TGTGCCAGCAGTCCCCCGGGGACAGTCGCAACTAATGAAAAACTGTTTTTT. Protein sequence: CASSPPGTVATNEKLFF. Complete variable domain (other parts from reference TRBV28 and TRBJ1-4): DVKVTQSSRYLVKRTGEKVFLECVQDMDHENMFWYRQDPGLGLRLIYFSYDVKMKEKGDIPEGYSVSREKKERFSLILESASTNQTSMYLCASSPPGTVATNEKLFFGSGTQLSVL.

This clone appeared many times. The chain uses TRBV18 and TRBJ1-4; TRBD1 matches 9 bases. CDR1 is KGHSH, CDR2 LQKENI, per germline. The V and J ends lost 1 base and 7 bases, in that order; junction bases with no gene match: 7. The CDR3 is 16 amino acids. The CDR3 DNA is TGTGCCAGCTCACCACGGGCACAGGGGGCGGCTGAAAAACTGTTTTTT. It specifies CASSPRAQGAAEKLFF.

The rearrangement links TRBV27 to TRBJ2-1, with 12 nucleotides matching TRBD2. CDR3 length: 16 amino acids. CDR1 is MNHEY, CDR2 SMNVEV, per germline (reference sequence). The trim removed 4 bases at V and 8 bases at J, leaving 9 bases unmatched. Here the CDR3 DNA reads TGTGCCAGCAGTTCCCACTCTAGCGGGAGGGCCGATGAGCAGTTCTTC. Protein sequence: CASSSHSSGRADEQFF.

This sequence joins TRBV7-2 and TRBJ1-1; D may be TRBD1 (6 bases). Trimming shortened V by 2 bases and J by 5 bases, and 12 bases separated the two germline ends. Per the germline V gene, CDR1 is SGHTA and CDR2 is FQGNSA. This CDR3 has 14 residues. The CDR3 bases are TGTGCCAGCAGCTTATCCCAGGGGTGGACTGAAGCTTTCTTT. It is translated as CASSLSQGWTEAFF.

This clone was counted a single time. The chain combines TRBV27 with TRBJ1-4; no clear D gene. The CDR3 runs to 15 residues. CDR1 is MNHEY and CDR2 is SMNVEV in the germline V gene (reference sequence). The V end lost 4 bases, the J end lost 4 bases, and 13 bases lay between the germline ends. The CDR3 nucleotides are TGTGCCAGCAGTTCCCCCCAGGATTATAATGAAAAACTGTTTTTT. It codes for CASSSPQDYNEKLFF.

This sequence joins TRBV19 and TRBJ1-5, with D perhaps TRBD1 (5 bases). CDR1 is LNHDA, CDR2 SQIVND, per germline (reference sequence). V lost 4 bases, J lost 2 bases, and 12 bases lay in between. The CDR3 has 15 amino acids. The CDR3 DNA follows: TGTGCCAGTAGTACCGGGACCGCTGGCAATCAGCCCCAGCATTTT. Translated, it gives CASSTGTAGNQPQHF.

This chain links TRBV18 with TRBJ2-7; TRBD2 aligns across 7 bases. The V gene end was trimmed by 3 bases and the J gene end by 5 bases; junction bases not matched to a gene: 4. This CDR3 comprises 13 residues. Per the germline V gene, CDR1 is KGHSH and CDR2 is LQKENI. CDR3 residues: CASSPTSSDEQYF. The CDR3 nucleotides are TGTGCCAGCTCACCGACTAGCTCTGACGAGCAGTACTTC. The variable domain in full, completed from reference TRBV18 and TRBJ2-7, reads NAGVMQNPRHLVRRRGQEARLRCSPMKGHSHVYWYRQLPEEGLKFMVYLQKENIIDESGMPKERFSAEFPKEGPSILRIQQVVRGDSAAYFCASSPTSSDEQYFGPGTRLTVT.

The chain is built from TRBV28 and TRBJ1-1, with 8 positions matching TRBD1. Germline values: CDR1 MDHEN, CDR2 SYDVKM. The length of the CDR3 is 15 residues. J lost 5 bases, V lost 2 bases, and 7 bases had no gene match. The CDR3: CASSLITGGRTEAFF. The CDR3 region has the DNA TGTGCCAGCAGTTTAATTACAGGGGGGCGGACTGAAGCTTTCTTT.

V is TRBV6-5 and J is TRBJ2-7; tentatively, D is TRBD2 (6 bases). The V end lost 11 bases, the J end lost 4 bases, and 12 bases lay between the germline ends. Germline CDR1 MNHEY, CDR2 SVGAGI. The length of the CDR3 is 11 residues. The CDR3: CAAGRWYEQYF. The CDR3 DNA follows: TGTGCCGCAGGGAGGTGGTACGAGCAGTACTTC.

V gene TRBV4-1 combines with J gene TRBJ2-1, with 11 bases matching TRBD2. The germline CDR1 and CDR2 sequences are MGHRA and YSYEKL. With V trimmed by 1 base and J by 6 bases, 14 bases remained unmatched. The CDR3 has 19 residues. CDR3 residues: CASSQAGGSGRGGINEQFF. CDR3 nucleotide sequence: TGCGCCAGCAGCCAAGCCGGAGGTAGCGGGAGGGGAGGTATCAATGAGCAGTTCTTC.

The genes are TRBV6-1 and TRBJ2-5; the match to TRBD1 covers 11 bases. In germline, CDR1 is MNHNS, CDR2 SASEGT. V lost 1 base to trimming and J lost 3 bases; unmatched junction nucleotides: 4. This CDR3 is 16 amino acids long. The CDR3 loop is CASSEGTGGGEETQYF. Written as DNA, the CDR3 is TGTGCCAGCAGTGAAGGGACAGGGGGCGGAGAAGAGACCCAGTACTTC.

V is TRBV18 and J is TRBJ2-3; D unresolved. CDR3 length: 14 residues. CDR1 is KGHSH and CDR2 is LQKENI in the germline V gene. The ends were cut back, 3 bases at V and 3 bases at J, with 10 bases in the middle. CDR3 amino acids: CASSPVLGTDTQYF. The CDR3 region has the DNA TGTGCCAGCTCACCCGTATTAGGTACAGATACGCAGTATTTT.

This clone was picked up a small number of times. V usage is TRBV7-9 and J usage is TRBJ2-3, with no clear D. The CDR3 has 12 amino acids. Trimming took off 5 bases at V and 6 bases at J, with 9 bases between the two ends. Germline V gene lookup returns CDR1 SEHNR and CDR2 FQNEAQ (reference sequence). CDR3 protein: CASSQTGDTQYF. CDR3 nucleotide sequence: TGTGCCAGCAGCCAAACCGGGGATACGCAGTATTTT.

V usage is TRBV5-1 and J usage is TRBJ2-1; 15 bases agree with TRBD2. The CDR3 extends over 17 amino acids. Germline V CDR1 and CDR2: SGHRS, YFSETQ. V trimming: 4 bases; J trimming: 8 bases; junction bases outside the gene matches: 10. The CDR3 loop reads CASSAGLAGGNGDEQFF. CDR3 coding DNA: TGCGCCAGCAGCGCGGGACTAGCGGGAGGAAATGGGGATGAGCAGTTCTTC.

A few counts support this clone. J is TRBJ2-4 and V is TRBV18, with D possibly being TRBD1 or TRBD2 (5 bases each). The length of the CDR3 is 16 residues. CDR1 and CDR2 (germline): KGHSH, LQKENI. V shed 2 bases and J shed 7 bases, with 18 bases lying between them. The DNA for the CDR3 is TGTGCCAGCTCACCAAGTTCTAGCAGGGTTGATAACATTCAGTACTTC. Its protein product is CASSPSSSRVDNIQYF.

The V and J genes are TRBV10-3 and TRBJ2-7; D possibly uses TRBD1 or TRBD2 (5 bases each). The CDR3 extends over 13 amino acids. Germline V gives CDR1 ENHRY, CDR2 SYGVKD. Trimming took off 10 bases at V and 2 bases at J, with 15 bases between the two ends. The CDR3 here is CATGWDGAYEQYF. CDR3 sequence (DNA): TGTGCCACAGGGTGGGACGGGGCCTACGAGCAGTACTTC.

J is TRBJ2-3 and V is TRBV5-4; TRBD2 aligns across 7 bases. The junction had 14 bases not matched to a gene; V was cut back by 4 bases and J by 9 bases. Germline-derived CDR1 and CDR2 are SGHNT and YYREEE (reference sequence). The CDR3 contains 15 residues. The CDR3 sequence is CASSPSRELGYTQYF. CDR3 nucleotides: TGTGCCAGCAGCCCATCGCGGGAGCTTGGGTACACGCAGTATTTT.

The V and J genes are TRBV18 and TRBJ2-1; D call uncertain. Germline V gene sequence: CDR1 KGHSH, CDR2 LQKENI. V was shortened by 6 bases and J by 7 bases, with 13 bases between the two germline ends. The CDR3 totals 13 residues. The CDR3 loop reads CASSTSASNEQFF. CDR3 DNA: TGTGCCAGCTCTACATCAGCGTCGAATGAGCAGTTCTTC.

This clone occurred a few times. The V gene is TRBV7-2, the J gene TRBJ1-1; 8 nucleotides match TRBD1. The germline gives CDR1 SGHTA, CDR2 FQGNSA. CDR3 length: 14 residues. The ends lost 4 bases at V and 10 bases at J; junction bases unmatched: 11. CDR3 region: CASSSGRQGIGAFF. The CDR3 nucleotides are TGTGCCAGCAGCTCGGGACGACAGGGGATAGGAGCTTTCTTT.

This sequence joins TRBV29-1 and TRBJ2-7; D remains unclear. Trimming removed 5 bases from V and 1 base from J, with 9 bases in between. This CDR3 has 12 amino acids. Germline V gene lookup returns CDR1 SQVTM and CDR2 ANQGSEA. The CDR3 loop reads CSVRQASYEQYF. The CDR3 nucleotides read TGCAGCGTTCGGCAGGCGTCCTACGAGCAGTACTTC.

This clone was seen more than once but under ten times. The rearrangement links TRBV28 to TRBJ2-7; unclear D gene. The ends were cut back, 3 bases at V and 4 bases at J, with 13 bases in the middle. Germline CDR1 MDHEN, CDR2 SYDVKM. This CDR3 spans 14 amino acids. The CDR3 spells CASSFRRGNYEQYF. The CDR3 coding sequence is TGTGCCAGCAGTTTTCGCAGAGGAAATTACGAGCAGTACTTC.

The chain carries TRBV18 and TRBJ1-2; D remains ambiguous. Germline loops: CDR1 KGHSH, CDR2 LQKENI. The CDR3 has 13 amino acids. With 1 base removed from V and 5 bases from J, the gap between germline ends came to 8 bases. The CDR3 loop is CASSPLEEYGYTF. The DNA for the CDR3 is TGTGCCAGCTCACCACTGGAAGAGTATGGCTACACCTTC. The full variable domain, completed using reference TRBV18 and TRBJ1-2, is NAGVMQNPRHLVRRRGQEARLRCSPMKGHSHVYWYRQLPEEGLKFMVYLQKENIIDESGMPKERFSAEFPKEGPSILRIQQVVRGDSAAYFCASSPLEEYGYTFGSGTRLTVV.